This T cell receptor (beta chain) was captured by sequencing in a study of blood T cell repertoires in COVID-19 (dated by TCRdb to the early 2020s). Regarding the research as a whole: Samples covering the acute and convalescent phases of COVID-19 were provided by collaborators in the United States, Italy and Spain. The material from the prospective study consisted of cDNA or gDNA derived from T cells, B-cell-depleted T cells, or PBMCs. Subjects who had been exposed to COVID-19, were actively infected with it, or had recovered from it provided the deeply sampled blood TCRbeta repertoires that made up the dataset. The repertoires were released in a freely available public database meant as a resource for research on the immune response to SARS-CoV-2. Samples were obtained from the ongoing ImmuneRACE study (first 160 participants) and from over 1,000 subjects provided by 6 global collaborators. Sample metadata almost always included a de-identified subject ID, COVID-19 status, age in years and sex. Where HLA class I and class II types were available, the types were taken from metadata supplied by the sample provider, not from assay-based typing.

A second Seattle source provided samples from volunteer blood donors who had recovered from COVID-19. The collaborating institutions used their own protocols to collect whole blood in K2EDTA tubes. For TCRbeta analysis, collaborator samples were shipped as frozen whole blood, as isolated PBMCs, or as DNA extracted from either sample type. In this sample, this clone turned up once. It lacks a known antigen. No quality values exist for individual bases; no much larger clone is one base distant. From V the trimming removes 0 bases and from J it removes 8 bases, while the gene matches leave 7 bases of the junction unaccounted for. The CDR1 and CDR2 encoded by the germline V gene (reference sequence) are SGHNT and YYREEE. The CDR3 sequence holds 15 residues, the cysteine and phenylalanine included. Only the CDR3 portion is preserved as DNA: 45 bases, with reading frame beginning at the first base. The research as a whole found: Clinical and demographic metadata were provided uncurated, with the amount varying by source and participant.

TCRbeta CDR3 regions were amplified from genomic DNA by means of the immunoSEQ Assay, a bias-controlled multiplex PCR. Concerning the study's data processing: The number of nucleated cells in each sample was estimated from the amplification of reference gene primers within the assay. To quantify the absolute abundance of each unique TCRbeta CDR3 rearrangement, sequence reads were collapsed and filtered. For each sample, productive Simpson clonality was calculated by taking the square root of Simpson's diversity index across productive rearrangements. The clones in this table, taken by TCRdb from immuneACCESS, are in-frame only. Not every clone is retained; where verified, under half of the shortfall comes from an unresolved V gene, and the cause of the rest is unknown. From that table come the V and J calls and clone size; the DNA was used to work out D and trimming. The table for this sample lists almost 250,000 clones; around nine tenths of them were counted only once. The ten largest clones capture 1.5% to 2% of the sample.

The chain is made from TRBV5-4 and TRBJ1-3, with 8 bases aligning to TRBD1. Specimen: peripheral blood. The receptor comes from a woman in her sixties who had recovered from COVID-19. The DNA is TGTGCCAGCAGCTTGGTTGCAGGGGGCGCGGACACCATATATTTT. It specifies CASSLVAGGADTIYF.